This T cell receptor beta chain was found in a study of graft-versus-host responses after intestinal transplantation. Overall study context: The study gave all recipients anti-thymocyte globulin induction, then tacrolimus and steroids for 2 to 3 years. Study results and limitations: GvH clones appeared in recipient marrow, some first in ileum or blood.

Only in-frame clones appear in the TCRdb table, and some are missing; sequencing was by immunoSEQ multiplex PCR. The sample carries approximately 50,000 clones, over 85% recorded once. Between the trimmed V and J ends, which lost 3 bases and 3 bases, there was a span of 11 bases. Germline CDR1 is MGHRA and CDR2 is YSYEKL. The CDR3 totals 14 residues. Remarks on this clone: The antigen is undetermined.

The specimen comprised PBMCs, sampled 26 days after transplant. The sequence was collected from a human patient who received an intestinal transplant, so some T cells may come from the graft donor. This chain joins TRBV4-1 and TRBJ1-2; D call uncertain. This CDR3 reads CASSQIGNYYGYTF. The CDR3 DNA follows: TGCGCCAGCAGCCAGATCGGGAACTACTATGGCTACACCTTC.